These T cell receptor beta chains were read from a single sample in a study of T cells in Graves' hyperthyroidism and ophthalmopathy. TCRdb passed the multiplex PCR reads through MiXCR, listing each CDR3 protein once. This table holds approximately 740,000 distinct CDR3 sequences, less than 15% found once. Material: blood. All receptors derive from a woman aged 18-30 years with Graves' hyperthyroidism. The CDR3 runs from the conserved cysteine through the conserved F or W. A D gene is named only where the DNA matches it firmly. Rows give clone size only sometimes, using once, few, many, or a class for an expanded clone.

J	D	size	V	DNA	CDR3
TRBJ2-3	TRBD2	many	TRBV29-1	TGCAGCGTTGAACTAGCGGGTGACACAGATACGCAGTATTTT	CSVELAGDTDTQYF
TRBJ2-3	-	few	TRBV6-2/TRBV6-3	TGTGCCAGCAGTTACCGGGACTTCACAGATACGCAGTATTTT	CASSYRDFTDTQYF
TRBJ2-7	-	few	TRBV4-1	TGCGCCAGCAGCCCCCCTGCAAAAACAGGCGAGCAGTACTTC	CASSPPAKTGEQYF
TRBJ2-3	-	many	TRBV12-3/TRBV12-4	TGTGCCAGCAGTTTTGCAGGGAGTCCCACAGATACGCAGTATTTT	CASSFAGSPTDTQYF
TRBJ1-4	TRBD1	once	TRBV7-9	TGTGCCAGCAGCTTGGGACAGGGACAAAAACTGTTTTTT	CASSLGQGQKLFF
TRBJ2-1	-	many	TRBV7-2	TGTGCCAGCAGCTCAGGGCCTCAAAGGGCCAGTGAGCAGTTCTTC	CASSSGPQRASEQFF
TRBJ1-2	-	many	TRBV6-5	TGTGCCAGCAGTTACTCGAATCCATCGTATGGCTACACCTTC	CASSYSNPSYGYTF
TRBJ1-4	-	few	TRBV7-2	TGTGCCAGCAGCTTATTGGCGGGCGGAGCCCCTTCAAAACTGTTTTTT	CASSLLAGGAPSKLFF
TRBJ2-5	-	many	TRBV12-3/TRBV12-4	TGTGCCAGCTCGCCTCCAGGGGTAGCGGGAGAGACCCAGTACTTC	CASSPPGVAGETQYF
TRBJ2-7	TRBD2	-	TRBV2	TGTGCCAGCAGTGAAGAGACTAGCGGGAGGATCTACGAGCAGTACTTC	CASSEETSGRIYEQYF
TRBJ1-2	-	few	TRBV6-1	TGTGCCAGCAGTCTTCTCAGGAATGCCTATGGCTACACCTTC	CASSLLRNAYGYTF
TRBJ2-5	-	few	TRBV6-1	TGTGCCAGCAGATCGGGCCCAGGAAAAGAGACCCAGTACTTC	CASRSGPGKETQYF
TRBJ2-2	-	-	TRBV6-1	TGTGCCAGCTCACGGGGGGCGTACACCGGGGAGCTGTTTTTT	CASSRGAYTGELFF
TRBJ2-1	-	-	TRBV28	TGTGCCAGCAGTTTTTCGGGGACTCCCTTGACTTACAATGAGCAGTTCTTC	CASSFSGTPLTYNEQFF
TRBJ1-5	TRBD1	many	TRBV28	TGTGCCAGCAGTCCATCCGGGACAGGGGGTTATCAGCCCCAGCATTTT	CASSPSGTGGYQPQHF
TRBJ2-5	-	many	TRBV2	TGTGCTCAGGGAGGTGGCGGGGAGACCCAGTACTTC	CAQGGGGETQYF
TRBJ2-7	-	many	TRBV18	TGTGCCAGCTCACAGGACTCTGGGGGAGAGGAGCAGTACTTC	CASSQDSGGEEQYF
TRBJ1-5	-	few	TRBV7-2	TGTGCCAGCAGCTTAGCGCCGGCGGATGCGCCCCAGCATTTT	CASSLAPADAPQHF
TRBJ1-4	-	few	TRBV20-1	TGCAGTGCAGTATTTAACAGGTTCTCTAATGAAAAACTGTTTTTT	CSAVFNRFSNEKLFF
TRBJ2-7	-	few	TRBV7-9	TGTGCCAGCAGCTTAGCGCCGTCGGACGAGCAGTACTTC	CASSLAPSDEQYF
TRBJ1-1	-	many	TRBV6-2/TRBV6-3	TGTGCCAGCAGTCGATGGACAGCTGAAGCTTTCTTT	CASSRWTAEAFF
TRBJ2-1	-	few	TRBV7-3	TGTGCCAGCAGCTCAGGCGGTTGGGATGAGCAGTTCTTC	CASSSGGWDEQFF
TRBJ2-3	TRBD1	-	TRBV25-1	TGTGCCAGCAGCCTAGGGGGCTCAAGGGATACGCAGTATTTT	CASSLGGSRDTQYF
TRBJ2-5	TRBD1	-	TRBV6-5	TGTGCCAGCAGTTACACCTCAGGGGGGACCCAGTACTTC	CASSYTSGGTQYF
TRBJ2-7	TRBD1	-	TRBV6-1	TGTGCCAGCAGTCTAATCCCCTCGACAGGGGGCCTCGACGAGCAGTACTTC	CASSLIPSTGGLDEQYF
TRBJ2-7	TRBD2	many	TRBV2	TGTGCCACGGGACTAGCGGGAGCTAGGGGGGAATACGAGCAGTACTTC	CATGLAGARGEYEQYF
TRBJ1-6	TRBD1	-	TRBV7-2	TGTGCCAGCACCCTAGATACAGGGACAGCACTTAATTCACCCCTCCACTTT	CASTLDTGTALNSPLHF
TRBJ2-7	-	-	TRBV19	TGTGCCAGTAGTATCTCTACCTACCCAGGCTACGAGCAGTACTTC	CASSISTYPGYEQYF
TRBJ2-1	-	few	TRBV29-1	TGCAGCGTTTCAGGCTCCACTAGGAAAGTGCAGTTCTTC	CSVSGSTRKVQFF
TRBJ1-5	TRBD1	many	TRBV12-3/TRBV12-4	TGTGCCAGCAGTTCGGACAGGTATTTGCAGCCCCAGCATTTT	CASSSDRYLQPQHF